Listed below are T cell receptor beta chains from one sample, sequenced in a study of blood T cell repertoires in COVID-19. Only in-frame clones appear in the TCRdb table, and some are missing; sequencing was by immunoSEQ multiplex PCR. The sample lists some 150,000 clones, 86% seen once, with about 8% in the top ten. Sequencing was done on a sample of peripheral blood. The receptors derive from an older woman with acute or convalescent COVID-19. Both conserved end residues are part of each CDR3. A D gene is named only where the DNA matches it firmly. Clone size, where shown, is once, few, many, or a class for clones that have expanded.

d_call j_call clone_size v_call cdr3_aa cdr3_nt
TRBD2 TRBJ2-3 once TRBV13 CASSLGLAGAVLDTQYF TGTGCCAGCAGCCTGGGACTAGCGGGGGCCGTTTTAGATACGCAGTATTTT
. TRBJ2-7 . TRBV7-9 CASSLDWGPYEQYF TGTGCCAGCAGCTTAGACTGGGGCCCCTACGAGCAGTACTTC
TRBD1 TRBJ1-4 . TRBV6-5 CASMAPGQGNEKLFF TGTGCCAGCATGGCCCCGGGACAGGGGAATGAAAAACTGTTTTTT
TRBD2 TRBJ2-6 . TRBV25-1 CASSVRGGGFGANVLTF TGTGCCAGCAGTGTCCGCGGGGGGGGCTTTGGGGCCAACGTCCTGACTTTC
. TRBJ1-2 . TRBV6-5 CASSYSTGGGYTF TGTGCCAGCAGTTACTCGACCGGGGGGGGCTACACCTTC
TRBD2 TRBJ2-3 . TRBV7-2 CASSLVGTSGGAADTQYF TGTGCCAGCAGCTTAGTGGGGACTAGCGGGGGGGCGGCAGATACGCAGTATTTT
TRBD1 TRBJ1-4 . TRBV5-4 CASSLGTGNEKLFF TGTGCCAGCAGCTTAGGGACAGGGAACGAAAAACTGTTTTTT
TRBD1 TRBJ1-6 . TRBV5-1 CASSQHRGRTNSPLHF TGCGCCAGCAGTCAACACAGGGGTAGAACGAATTCACCCCTCCACTTT
. TRBJ2-7 . TRBV12-3/TRBV12-4 CASSSPGAYEQYF TGTGCCAGCAGTTCGCCCGGGGCCTACGAGCAGTACTTC
. TRBJ2-3 . TRBV18 CASSVASATDTQYF TGTGCCAGCTCCGTAGCGTCGGCCACAGATACGCAGTATTTT
TRBD1 TRBJ2-7 . TRBV18 CASSTRGQGEGEQYF TGTGCCAGCTCAACACGGGGACAGGGAGAAGGCGAGCAGTACTTC